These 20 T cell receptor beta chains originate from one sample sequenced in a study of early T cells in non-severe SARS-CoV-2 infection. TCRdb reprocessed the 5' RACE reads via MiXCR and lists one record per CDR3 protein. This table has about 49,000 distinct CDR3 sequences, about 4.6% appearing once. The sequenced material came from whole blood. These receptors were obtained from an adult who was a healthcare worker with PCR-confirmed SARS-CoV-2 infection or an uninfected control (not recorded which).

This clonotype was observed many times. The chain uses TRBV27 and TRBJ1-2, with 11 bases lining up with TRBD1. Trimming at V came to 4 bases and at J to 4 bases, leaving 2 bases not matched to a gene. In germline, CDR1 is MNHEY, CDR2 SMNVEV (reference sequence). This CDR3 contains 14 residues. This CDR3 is CASSSGQGAYGYTF. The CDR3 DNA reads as TGTGCCAGCAGTTCCGGACAGGGGGCCTATGGCTACACCTTC.

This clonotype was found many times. The CDR3 loop is CASSLEGSTDTQYF. CDR3 DNA sequence: TGCGCCAGCAGCTTGGAGGGTAGCACAGATACGCAGTATTTT. This sequence joins TRBV5-1 and TRBJ2-3; D gene ambiguous. The CDR3 runs 14 residues. The V gene lost 0 bases and the J gene lost 0 bases, with 5 bases spanning the gap. Germline CDR1 is SGHRS and CDR2 is YFSETQ.

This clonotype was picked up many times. Written as DNA, the CDR3 is TGTGCCACCGCGGAAGGTGGCCCCACAGATACGCAGTATTTT. It yields the protein CATAEGGPTDTQYF. V is TRBV24-1 and J is TRBJ2-3, with D unresolved. The CDR3 is 14 residues long. Trimming took 9 bases from V and 2 from J, leaving 14 bases between them. Germline assignment: CDR1 KGHDR and CDR2 SFDVKD.

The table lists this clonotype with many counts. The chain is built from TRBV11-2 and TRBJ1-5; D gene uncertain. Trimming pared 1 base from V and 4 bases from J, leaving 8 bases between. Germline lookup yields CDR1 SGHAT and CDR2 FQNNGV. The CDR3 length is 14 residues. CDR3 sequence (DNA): TGTGCCAGCAGCTTAGTTGGGGTGAATCAGCCCCAGCATTTT. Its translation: CASSLVGVNQPQHF.

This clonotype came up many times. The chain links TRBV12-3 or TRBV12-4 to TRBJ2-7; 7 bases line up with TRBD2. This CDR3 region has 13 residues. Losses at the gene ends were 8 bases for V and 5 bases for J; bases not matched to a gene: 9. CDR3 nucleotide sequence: TGTGCCAGCGGAGTAGCGGGTTTTCACGAGCAGTACTTC. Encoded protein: CASGVAGFHEQYF.

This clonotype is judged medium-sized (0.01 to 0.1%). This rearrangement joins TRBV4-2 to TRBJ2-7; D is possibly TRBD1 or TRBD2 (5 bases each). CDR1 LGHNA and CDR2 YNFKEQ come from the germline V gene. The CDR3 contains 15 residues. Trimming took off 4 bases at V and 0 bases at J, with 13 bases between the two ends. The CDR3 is CASSPDRGNSYEQYF. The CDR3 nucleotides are TGTGCCAGCAGCCCCGACAGAGGGAACTCCTACGAGCAGTACTTC.

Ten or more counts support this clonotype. The chain's CDR3 is CASSDWGQDRDDTGELFF. CDR3 in DNA: TGTGCCAGCAGCGACTGGGGGCAGGACAGGGATGACACCGGGGAGCTGTTTTTT. J is TRBJ2-2 and V is TRBV11-2; TRBD1 matches at 8 bases. With 5 bases clipped from V and 3 bases from J, the junction kept 14 bases outside the gene matches. The germline V gene encodes CDR1 SGHAT and CDR2 FQNNGV. This CDR3 spans 18 amino acids.

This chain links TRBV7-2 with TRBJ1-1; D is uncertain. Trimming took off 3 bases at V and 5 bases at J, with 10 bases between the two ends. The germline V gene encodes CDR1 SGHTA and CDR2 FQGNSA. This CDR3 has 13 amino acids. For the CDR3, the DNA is TGTGCCAGCAGCTTGACACGGACGACTGAAGCTTTCTTT. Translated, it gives CASSLTRTTEAFF.

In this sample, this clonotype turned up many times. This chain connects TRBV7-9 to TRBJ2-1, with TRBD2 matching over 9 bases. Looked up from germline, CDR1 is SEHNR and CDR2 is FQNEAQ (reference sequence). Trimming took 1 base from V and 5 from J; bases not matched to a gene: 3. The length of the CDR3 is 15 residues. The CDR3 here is CASSLVAGDNNEQFF. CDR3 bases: TGTGCCAGCAGCTTAGTAGCGGGGGACAACAATGAGCAGTTCTTC.

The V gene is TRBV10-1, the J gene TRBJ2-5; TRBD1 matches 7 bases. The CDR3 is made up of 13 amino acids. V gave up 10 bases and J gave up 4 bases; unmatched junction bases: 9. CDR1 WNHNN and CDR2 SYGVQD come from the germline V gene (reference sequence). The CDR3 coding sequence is TGCGCCACCTCGGACAGGTTGGGAGAGACCCAGTACTTC. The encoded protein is CATSDRLGETQYF.

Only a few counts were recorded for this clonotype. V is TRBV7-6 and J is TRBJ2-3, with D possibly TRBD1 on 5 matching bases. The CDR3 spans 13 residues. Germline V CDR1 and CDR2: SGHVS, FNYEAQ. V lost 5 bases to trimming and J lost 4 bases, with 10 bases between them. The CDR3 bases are TGTGCCAGCAGCCCTGAAGGGGCAGATACGCAGTATTTT. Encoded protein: CASSPEGADTQYF.

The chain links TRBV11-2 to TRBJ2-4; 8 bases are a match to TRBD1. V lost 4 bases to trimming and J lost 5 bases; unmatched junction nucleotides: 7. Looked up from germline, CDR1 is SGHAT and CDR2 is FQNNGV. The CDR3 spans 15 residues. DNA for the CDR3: TGTGCCAGCAGCTCCAGGGGGCTAAGGGAAAACATTCAGTACTTC. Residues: CASSSRGLRENIQYF.

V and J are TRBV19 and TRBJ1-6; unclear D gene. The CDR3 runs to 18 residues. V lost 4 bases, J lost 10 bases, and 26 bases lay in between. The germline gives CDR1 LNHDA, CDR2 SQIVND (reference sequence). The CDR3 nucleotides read TGTGCCAGTAGTACCAAACCCCTCGGAGCCAAACGGGAGTCACCCCTCCACTTT. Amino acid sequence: CASSTKPLGAKRESPLHF.

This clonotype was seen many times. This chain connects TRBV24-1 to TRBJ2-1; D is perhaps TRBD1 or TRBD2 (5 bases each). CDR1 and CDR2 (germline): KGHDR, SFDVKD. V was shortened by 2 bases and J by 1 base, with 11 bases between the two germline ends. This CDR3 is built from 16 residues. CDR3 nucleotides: TGTGCCACCAGTGATTCGGGACGGGTATCCTACAATGAGCAGTTCTTC. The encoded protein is CATSDSGRVSYNEQFF.

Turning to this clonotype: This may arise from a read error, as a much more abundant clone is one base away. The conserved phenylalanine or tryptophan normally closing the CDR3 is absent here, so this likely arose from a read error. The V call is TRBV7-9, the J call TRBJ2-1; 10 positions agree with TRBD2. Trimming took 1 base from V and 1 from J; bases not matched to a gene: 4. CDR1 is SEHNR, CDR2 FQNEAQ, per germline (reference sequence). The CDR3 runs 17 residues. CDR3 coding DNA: TGTGCCAGCAGCTTAGGACTAGCGGGCCCATCCTACAATGAGCAGTTCTCC. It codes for CASSLGLAGPSYNEQFS.

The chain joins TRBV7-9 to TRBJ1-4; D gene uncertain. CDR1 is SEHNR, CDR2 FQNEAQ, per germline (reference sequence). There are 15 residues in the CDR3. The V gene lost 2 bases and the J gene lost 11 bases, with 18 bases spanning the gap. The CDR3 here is CASSLQSGLRHKLFF. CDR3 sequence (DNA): TGTGCCAGCAGCTTACAGTCTGGGCTGCGGCATAAACTGTTTTTT. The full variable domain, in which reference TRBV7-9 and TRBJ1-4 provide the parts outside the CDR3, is DTGVSQNPRHKITKRGQNVTFRCDPISEHNRLYWYRQTLGQGPEFLTYFQNEAQLEKSRLLSDRFSAERPKGSFSTLEIQRTEQGDSAMYLCASSLQSGLRHKLFFGSGTQLSVL.

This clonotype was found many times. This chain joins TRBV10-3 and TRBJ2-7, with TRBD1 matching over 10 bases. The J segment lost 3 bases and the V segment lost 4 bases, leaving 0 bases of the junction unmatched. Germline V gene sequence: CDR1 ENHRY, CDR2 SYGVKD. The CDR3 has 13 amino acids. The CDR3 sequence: CAISGTGGYEQYF. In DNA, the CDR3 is TGTGCCATCAGTGGGACAGGGGGCTACGAGCAGTACTTC.

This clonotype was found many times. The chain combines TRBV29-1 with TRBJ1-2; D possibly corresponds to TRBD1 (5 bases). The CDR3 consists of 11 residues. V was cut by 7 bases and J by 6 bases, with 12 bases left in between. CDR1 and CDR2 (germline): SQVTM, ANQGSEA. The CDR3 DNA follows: TGCAGCGCGGGGGGGAATAATGGCTACACCTTC. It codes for CSAGGNNGYTF.

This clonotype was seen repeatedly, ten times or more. The CDR3 reads CSAGRLAGGEDTQYF. The CDR3 region has the DNA TGCAGTGCTGGAAGACTAGCGGGGGGCGAAGATACGCAGTATTTT. This chain uses TRBV20-1 with TRBJ2-3, with 13 bases aligning to TRBD2. The CDR3 extends over 15 amino acids. J was trimmed by 5 bases and V by 5 bases; bases with no gene match: 7. Looked up from germline, CDR1 is DFQATT and CDR2 is SNEGSKA (reference sequence).

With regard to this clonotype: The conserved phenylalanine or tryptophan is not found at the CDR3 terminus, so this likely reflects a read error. The CDR3 region has the DNA TGTGCCAGCAGTGGGACTGAAGCTTTCATT. Encoded protein: CASSGTEAFI. The genes are TRBV7-9 and TRBJ1-1; D is undetermined. This CDR3 is built from 10 residues. Germline values: CDR1 SEHNR, CDR2 FQNEAQ (reference sequence). V was shortened by 6 bases and J by 5 bases, with 4 bases between the two germline ends.